This TCR beta chain stems from a study of T cell responses to AZD1222 COVID-19 vaccine. Some clones are missing from TCRdb's copy, which holds only in-frame ones; the method was immunoSEQ multiplex PCR. Among 160,000 or so clones listed, 90% to 95% were seen once. This CDR3 spans 14 amino acids. CDR1 is SNHLY and CDR2 is FYNNEI in the germline V gene. V dropped 7 bases and J dropped 5 bases, with 15 bases sitting between them. Worth noting for this clone: Antigen: not known.

Study conclusions and caveats: It should be noted that donors were predominantly white British and more often female, and clonal diversity was possibly underestimated. As reported, nearly half of all spike-specific TCRs target variant regions that are unmutated. Spike-specific TCR breadth and depth went up after people got two AZD1222 doses. Baseline testing showed seropositivity in only a handful of AZD1222 recipients.

The chain links TRBV2 to TRBJ1-5; D is perhaps TRBD1 (5 bases). The clonotype was recovered from an adult who received the AZD1222 COVID-19 vaccine. Material: peripheral blood, obtained 28 days after the second AZD1222 dose. For the CDR3, the DNA is TGTGCCAGCAACCTCGACAGCGGTGATCAGCCCCAGCATTTT. This encodes CASNLDSGDQPQHF.